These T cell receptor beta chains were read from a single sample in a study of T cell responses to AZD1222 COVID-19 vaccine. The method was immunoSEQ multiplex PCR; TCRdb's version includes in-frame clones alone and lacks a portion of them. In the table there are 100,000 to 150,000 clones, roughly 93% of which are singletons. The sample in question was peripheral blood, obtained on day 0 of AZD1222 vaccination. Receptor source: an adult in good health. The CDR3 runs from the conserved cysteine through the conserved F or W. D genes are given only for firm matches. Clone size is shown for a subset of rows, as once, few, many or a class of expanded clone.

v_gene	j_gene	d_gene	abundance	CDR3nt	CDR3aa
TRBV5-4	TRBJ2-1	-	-	TGTGCCAGCAGCTTGCAGCGCAGTCACTCCTACAATGAGCAGTTCTTC	CASSLQRSHSYNEQFF
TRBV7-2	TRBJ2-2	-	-	TGTGCCAGCAGCCTAGGGTATACCCCCGACACCGGGGAGCTGTTTTTT	CASSLGYTPDTGELFF
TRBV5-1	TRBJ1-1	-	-	TGCGCCAGCAGCTTGGCGGACAGTGAGGGCGTCACTGAAGCTTTCTTT	CASSLADSEGVTEAFF
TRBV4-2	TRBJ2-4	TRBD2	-	TGTGCCAGCAGCCAAGAGCCGAGCGGGAGGATCGTAGCCAAAAACATTCAGTACTTC	CASSQEPSGRIVAKNIQYF
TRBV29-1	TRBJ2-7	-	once	TGCAGCGTCTTCGTCGCTTACGAGCAGTACTTC	CSVFVAYEQYF
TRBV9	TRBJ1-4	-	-	TGTGCCAGCAGCCCGCGAGAGACAGTGGTAACTGAAAAACTGTTTTTT	CASSPRETVVTEKLFF
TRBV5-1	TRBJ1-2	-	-	TGCGCCAGCAGCTTGAGTGGGAAAGTAAACTATGGCTACACCTTC	CASSLSGKVNYGYTF
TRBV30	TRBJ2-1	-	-	TGTGCCTGGAGTGTAGGACAGAAGGGGGTCAATGAGCAGTTCTTC	CAWSVGQKGVNEQFF
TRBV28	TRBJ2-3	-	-	TGTGCCAGCAGTTTGGCCCGGGGCGGCACAGATACGCAGTATTTT	CASSLARGGTDTQYF
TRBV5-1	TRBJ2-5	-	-	TGCGCCAGCAGCGAGGGACCGCCAGAGACCCAGTACTTC	CASSEGPPETQYF
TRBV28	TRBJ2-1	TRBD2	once	TGTGCCAGCAGTTCGGACGCGGCGGGAGAGTTTACCAACTCCTACAATGAGCAGTTCTTC	CASSSDAAGEFTNSYNEQFF
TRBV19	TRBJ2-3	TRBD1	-	TGTGCCAGTAGCAGAAGCAGGGGGCCGACAATGGATACGCAGTATTTT	CASSRSRGPTMDTQYF
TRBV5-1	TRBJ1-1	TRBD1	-	TGCGCCAGCAGCAAAGACAGGGGGAACACTGAAGCTTTCTTT	CASSKDRGNTEAFF
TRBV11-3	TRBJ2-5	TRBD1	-	TGTGCCAGCAGCACTAGGGACAGTGCCGTCCAAGAGACCCAGTACTTC	CASSTRDSAVQETQYF
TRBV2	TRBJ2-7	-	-	TGTGCCAGCAGTGTCACCTACGAGCAGTACTTC	CASSVTYEQYF
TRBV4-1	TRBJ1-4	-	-	TGCGCCAGCAGCCAATTAGTAAGTGAAAAACTGTTTTTT	CASSQLVSEKLFF
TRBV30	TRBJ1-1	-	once	TGTGCCTGGAGTGGTACCAGAACTGAAGCTTTCTTT	CAWSGTRTEAFF
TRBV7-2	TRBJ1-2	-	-	TGTGCCAGCAGCTTAGAGGACCTGTATGGCTACACCTTC	CASSLEDLYGYTF
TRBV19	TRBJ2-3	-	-	TGTGCCAGTAGAGACCCGGGGTCGAGCACAGATACGCAGTATTTT	CASRDPGSSTDTQYF
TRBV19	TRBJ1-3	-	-	TGTGCCAGTAGTATTGGGGGAGGCGCTGGAAACACCATATATTTT	CASSIGGGAGNTIYF
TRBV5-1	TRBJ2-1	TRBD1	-	TGCGCCAGCAGCCAGATTGTGGACAGGGAAGTCAATGAGCAGTTCTTC	CASSQIVDREVNEQFF
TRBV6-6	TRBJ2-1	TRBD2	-	TGTGCCAGCAGCGACCCTAGCGGGGGGGCGTTTCAGCAGTTCTTC	CASSDPSGGAFQQFF
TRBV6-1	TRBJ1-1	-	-	TGTGCCAGCAGTGAAGCATGGGGTCTTGGGAACACTGAAGCTTTCTTT	CASSEAWGLGNTEAFF
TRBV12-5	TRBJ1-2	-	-	TGTGCTAGTGGTACCAGGGACACGGGCTATGGCTACACCTTC	CASGTRDTGYGYTF
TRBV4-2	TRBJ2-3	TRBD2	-	TGTGCCAGCAGCTGGGGACTAGCGGGAGTAGGGCAAGATACGCAGTATTTT	CASSWGLAGVGQDTQYF
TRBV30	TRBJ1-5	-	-	TGTGCCTGGAGCCTTTCTAGGTCATTGCCCCAGCATTTT	CAWSLSRSLPQHF
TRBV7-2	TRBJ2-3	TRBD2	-	TGTGCCAGCAGCTCCATGGCTAGCGGGACAGATACGCAGTATTTT	CASSSMASGTDTQYF
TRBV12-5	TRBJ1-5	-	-	TGTGCTAGTGGTTTAATATGGCAGATCAATCAGCCCCAGCATTTT	CASGLIWQINQPQHF
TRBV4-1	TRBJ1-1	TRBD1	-	TGCGCCAGCAGCCATAGCGACAGGGAGAACACTGAAGCTTTCTTT	CASSHSDRENTEAFF
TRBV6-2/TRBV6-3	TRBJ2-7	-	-	TGTGCCAGCAATTATGTAGAGACGGCCAATTCCTACGAGCAGTACTTC	CASNYVETANSYEQYF
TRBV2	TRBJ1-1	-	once	TGTGCCAGCAGCTTCGGGCGCGGGGACACTGAAGCTTTCTTT	CASSFGRGDTEAFF
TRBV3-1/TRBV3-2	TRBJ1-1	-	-	TGTGCCAGCAGCATGACCGAGGCTGAAGCTTTCTTT	CASSMTEAEAFF
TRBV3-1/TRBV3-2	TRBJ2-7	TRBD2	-	TGTGCCAGCAGCCAACTGAGCGGGAGGGCCGCTCTCTTC	CASSQLSGRAALF
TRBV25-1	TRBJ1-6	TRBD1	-	TGTGCCAGCAGTGGGGGGACAGGGAATAATTCACCCCTCCACTTT	CASSGGTGNNSPLHF
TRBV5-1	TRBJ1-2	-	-	TGCGCCAGCAGCTCCAAGACCCGAGACCGGGGCTACACCTTC	CASSSKTRDRGYTF
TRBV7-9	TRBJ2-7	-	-	TGTGCCAGCGCCCTGGACAAGTACGAGCAGTACTTC	CASALDKYEQYF
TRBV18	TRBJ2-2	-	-	TGTGCCAGCTCACCCGTGGGGGGAAACACCGGGGAGCTGTTTTTT	CASSPVGGNTGELFF
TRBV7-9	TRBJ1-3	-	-	TGTGCCAGCAGCTTAGCGGGAGGAGGCACCATATATTTT	CASSLAGGGTIYF
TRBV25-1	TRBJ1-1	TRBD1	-	TGTGCCAGCAGACCCGGGACAGAGGTTGAAGCTTTCTTT	CASRPGTEVEAFF
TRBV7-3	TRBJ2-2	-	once	TGTGCCAGCAGCTTAAGACGGACGGGGAACACCGGGGAGCTGTTTTTT	CASSLRRTGNTGELFF
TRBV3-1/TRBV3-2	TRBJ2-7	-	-	TGTGCCAGCAGCCAGGAATCAGGGTACGAGCAGTACTTC	CASSQESGYEQYF
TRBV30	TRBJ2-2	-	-	TGTGCCTGGAGTGTCTCAGGGTTAGCCGGGGAGCTGTTTTTT	CAWSVSGLAGELFF
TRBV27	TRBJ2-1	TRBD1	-	TGTGCCAGCAGTTTCCTCCCTCGGACAGGGGAGAGAAATGAGCAGTTCTTC	CASSFLPRTGERNEQFF
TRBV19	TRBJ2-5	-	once	TGTGCCAGTACCAGCAAGGGACCCCAAGAGACCCAGTACTTC	CASTSKGPQETQYF
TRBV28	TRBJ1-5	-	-	TGTGCCAGCAGTCGTAGCCCTCAGCCCCAGCATTTT	CASSRSPQPQHF
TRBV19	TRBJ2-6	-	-	TGTGCCAGTAGGGCCCAATACTTTAACCTGCCTGGGGCCAACGTCCTGACTTTC	CASRAQYFNLPGANVLTF
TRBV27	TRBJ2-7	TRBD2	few	TGTGCCAGCAGCACAATCACTAGCGGGTGGTCCTCGGAGCAGTACTTC	CASSTITSGWSSEQYF
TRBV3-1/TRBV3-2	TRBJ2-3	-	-	TGTGCCAGCAGCCAAGACCTTCTCCGGACGCAGTATTTT	CASSQDLLRTQYF
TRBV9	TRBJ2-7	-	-	TGTGCCAGCAGCGTAGCGAGCTCCTACGAGCAGTACTTC	CASSVASSYEQYF
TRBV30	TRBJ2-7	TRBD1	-	TGTGCCTGGAGTACGGGACAGGGTTTTAAGCAGTACTTC	CAWSTGQGFKQYF
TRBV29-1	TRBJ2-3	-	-	TGCAGCGGATCCAGGGGATCGAACACAGATACGCAGTATTTT	CSGSRGSNTDTQYF
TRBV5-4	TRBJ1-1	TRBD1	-	TGTGCCAGCAGCTTGGCTGGATTTGGGGACAGGGAAGCTTTCTTT	CASSLAGFGDREAFF
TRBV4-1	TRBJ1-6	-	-	TGCGCCAGCAGCCAAGATCAATCATGGACGCTTAATTCACCCCTCCACTTT	CASSQDQSWTLNSPLHF
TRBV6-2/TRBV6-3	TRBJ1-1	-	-	TGTGCCAGCAGTTACGAAGCCAGCCAAATGAACACTGAAGCTTTCTTT	CASSYEASQMNTEAFF
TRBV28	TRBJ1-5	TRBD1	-	TGTGCCAGCAGTTTGATGGGACAGGGGAGTCAGCCCCAGCATTTT	CASSLMGQGSQPQHF
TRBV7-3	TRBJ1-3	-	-	TGTGCCAGCAGCTTAGGAGCCAGTCCTGGAAACACCATATATTTT	CASSLGASPGNTIYF
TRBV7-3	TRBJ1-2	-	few	TGTGCCAGCAGCTTAACAGGTTGGGACTATGGCTACACCTTC	CASSLTGWDYGYTF
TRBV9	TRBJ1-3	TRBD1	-	TGTGCCAGCAGCACATCGACAGGGGCAAACACCATATATTTT	CASSTSTGANTIYF
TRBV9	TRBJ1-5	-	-	TGTGCCAGGGAAAACCCAAAGCCCGAAAATCAGCCCCAGCATTTT	CARENPKPENQPQHF